This T cell receptor beta chain was sequenced for a study of cytomegalovirus exposure and HLA in healthy donors. V lost 2 bases to trimming and J lost 4 bases; unmatched junction nucleotides: 7. The CDR3 is made up of 15 amino acids. Germline V gives CDR1 SGHAT, CDR2 FQNNGV. PCR was performed using 60 Vbeta and 13 Jbeta primers. Some clones are missing from TCRdb's copy, which holds only in-frame ones; the method was immunoSEQ multiplex PCR. The sample lists roughly 150,000 clones, almost 80% occurring once. Study-wide points: Later work found that TCR association rates differed between HLA loci; DRB1 had the most and HLA-C the fewest. While the bulk of TCR sequences proved rare, some public TCRs turned up in many donors. TCR beta chains numbering approximately 150 were designated cytomegalovirus-associated.

Concerning this clone itself: Its antigen remains unidentified.

This clonotype was obtained from a male donor in good health and CMV-seronegative. Sequenced input: PBMCs. V usage is TRBV11-2 and J usage is TRBJ1-1; 7 positions match TRBD1. CDR3 amino acids: CASSLRETGPTEAFF. The CDR3 DNA follows: TGTGCCAGCAGCTTAAGAGAGACAGGGCCCACTGAAGCTTTCTTT.